The TCR beta chain described here comes from a study of cytomegalovirus exposure and HLA in healthy donors. Germline V lookup: CDR1 MDHEN, CDR2 SYDVKM. The CDR3 runs to 14 residues. The V segment lost 4 bases and the J segment 4 bases; nucleotides outside the gene matches: 2. The PCR made use of 60 Vbeta and 13 Jbeta primers. Here immunoSEQ multiplex PCR was the method, and the copy in TCRdb shows in-frame clones only, minus some. The sample has some 250,000 clones; about 81% are singletons. The sequenced material came from PBMCs. The chain has TRBV28 and TRBJ2-5; 11 bases are a match to TRBD1. The TCR originated in a woman between 35 and 50 years old in good health and CMV-seropositive. CDR3 amino acids: CASSSGQGGETQYF. CDR3 DNA sequence: TGTGCCAGCAGTTCGGGACAGGGGGGAGAGACCCAGTACTTC.